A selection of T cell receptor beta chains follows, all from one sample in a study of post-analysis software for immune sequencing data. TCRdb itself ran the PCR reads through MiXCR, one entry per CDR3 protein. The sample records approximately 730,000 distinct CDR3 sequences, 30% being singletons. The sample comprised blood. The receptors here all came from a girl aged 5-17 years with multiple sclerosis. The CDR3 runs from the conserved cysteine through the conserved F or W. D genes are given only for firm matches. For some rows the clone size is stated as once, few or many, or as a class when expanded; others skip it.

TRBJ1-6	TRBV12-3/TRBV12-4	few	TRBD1	TGTGCCAGCAGCTCAACAGGGGGCGGTTCACCCCTCCACTTT	CASSSTGGGSPLHF
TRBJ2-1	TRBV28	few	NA	TGTGCCAGCAGTTCTTGGATCGATGAGCAGTTCTTC	CASSSWIDEQFF
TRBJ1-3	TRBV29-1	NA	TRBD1	TGCAGCGTTGAAGTTCGGGGACAGACCTCTGGAAACACCATATATTTT	CSVEVRGQTSGNTIYF
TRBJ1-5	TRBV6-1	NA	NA	TGTGCCAGCGTCTTGGGGTTTTCCTGGGGACAGCCCCAGCATTTT	CASVLGFSWGQPQHF
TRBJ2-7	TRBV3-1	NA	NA	TGTGCCAGCAGCCTCGCTCTAGTCTACGAGCAGTACTTC	CASSLALVYEQYF
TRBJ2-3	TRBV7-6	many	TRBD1	TGTGCCAGCAGCTGGGGACAGGGGTCGGATACGCAGTATTTT	CASSWGQGSDTQYF
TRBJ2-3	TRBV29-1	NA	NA	TGCAGCGTTGAAGTAGGGGGGGAGGATACGCAGTATTTT	CSVEVGGEDTQYF
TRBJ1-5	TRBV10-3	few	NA	TGTGCCATCAGTGAGCTTCCGGATCAGCCCCAGCATTTT	CAISELPDQPQHF
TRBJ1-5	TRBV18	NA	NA	TGTGCCAGCTCACCCCTCGGCCTGACTGGGCTCCATAGCAATCAGCCCCAGCATTTT	CASSPLGLTGLHSNQPQHF
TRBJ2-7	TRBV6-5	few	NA	TGTGCCAGCAGTTGGAGAGGTTTTCTAGTGCAAAACGGAACCTACGAGCAGTACTTC	CASSWRGFLVQNGTYEQYF
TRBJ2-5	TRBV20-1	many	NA	TGCAGTGCCCAGGACCGCCGGAGGGGGGAGACCCAGTACTTC	CSAQDRRRGETQYF
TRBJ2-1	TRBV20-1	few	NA	TGCAGTGCTAGACAGACTTCCCAAAGGAATGAGCAGTTCTTC	CSARQTSQRNEQFF
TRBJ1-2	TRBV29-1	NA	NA	TGCAGCGCCTCTGACCGGGACCGCACTCGCGGCTACACCTTC	CSASDRDRTRGYTF
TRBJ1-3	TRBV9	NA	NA	TGTGCCTCCTCTGGAAACACCATATATTTT	CASSGNTIYF